This T cell receptor (beta chain) is from a study of response to subunit inactivated influenza vaccine. On this clonotype itself: Antigen specificity is unknown.

Germline lookup yields CDR1 SGHTA and CDR2 FQGNSA. Trimming cost V 3 bases and J 6 bases; bases outside gene matches: 6. The CDR3 covers 15 residues. Notes on the study in general: It was suggested by the authors that few new T cells are recruited by each seasonal influenza vaccination.

TCRdb processed the RT-PCR reads anew with MiXCR; each CDR3 protein has one entry. This sample carries about 540,000 distinct CDR3 sequences, 20% to 25% of them seen once, and the ten largest clones take about 2.8%. Another study also made use of these data, one on T cells expressing NK-cell markers. Turning to that study: As the method of synthesis, 5'RACE template switching with UMIs yielded TCR beta cDNA. Among the experiments, several used an anti-gamma-delta TCR antibody to restrict sorting to alpha-beta TCR T cells. These clonotypes, the leaders elsewhere, also led the CD3+CD56-NKG2C+ fraction in a handful of donors.

The chain has TRBV7-2 and TRBJ1-5, with TRBD1 matching over 9 bases. This sample comprised CD4+ T cells sorted from PBMCs, obtained roughly 12 days after vaccination. The TCR originated in a man aged 50 or older who received an inactivated influenza vaccine. CDR3 amino acids: CASSFTGGVGQPQHF. CDR3 coding DNA: TGTGCCAGCAGCTTCACAGGGGGCGTTGGTCAGCCCCAGCATTTT.